What follows are 21 T cell receptor beta chains derived from one specimen sequenced in a study of blood T cell repertoires in COVID-19. Using immunoSEQ multiplex PCR, the repertoire was profiled, and TCRdb retains in-frame clones only, with some absent. The repertoire holds 100,000 to 150,000 clones, approximately 88% seen once, with 10% to 13% in the top ten. The specimen sequenced was peripheral blood. The receptors were gathered from a man in his fifties with acute or convalescent COVID-19.

The chain links TRBV19 to TRBJ2-1; weak D call: TRBD1 (7 bases). The CDR3 extends over 16 amino acids. Trimming pared 6 bases from V and 2 bases from J, leaving 17 bases between. In germline, CDR1 is LNHDA, CDR2 SQIVND (reference sequence). The CDR3 loop is CASRIRGDDPYNEQFF. The CDR3, as DNA: TGTGCCAGTAGGATCAGGGGGGATGACCCCTACAATGAGCAGTTCTTC.

The table lists this clone with a count of one. CDR3 sequence: CASTQNGLRTDTQYF. The CDR3 bases are TGTGCCAGCACCCAAAACGGACTGCGCACAGATACGCAGTATTTT. The chain uses TRBV25-1 and TRBJ2-3, with D perhaps TRBD2 (5 bases). V was trimmed by 7 bases and J by 1 base, leaving 15 bases between them. The CDR3 has 15 amino acids. CDR1 is MGHDK and CDR2 is SYGVNS in the germline V gene.

This clone appeared a single time. The chain recombines TRBV7-9 with TRBJ2-1, with TRBD2 matching over 10 bases. This CDR3 contains 15 residues. V lost 7 bases and J lost 14; bases outside the gene matches: 17. Germline-derived CDR1 and CDR2 are SEHNR and FQNEAQ (reference sequence). Written as DNA, the CDR3 is TGTGCCAGCACCCAAGGGGTAGCGGGAGGCCTCGGGGAGTTCTTC. Translation: CASTQGVAGGLGEFF.

The chain recombines TRBV11-2 with TRBJ2-2; TRBD1 matches at 10 bases. CDR3 length equals 16 residues. CDR1 and CDR2 from the germline V gene are SGHAT and FQNNGV. The V gene end was trimmed by 1 base and the J gene end by 4 bases; junction bases not matched to a gene: 3. CDR3 sequence (DNA): TGTGCCAGCAGCTTAGGGGACAGGGGAGGCACCGGGGAGCTGTTTTTT. This translates into CASSLGDRGGTGELFF.

The J gene is TRBJ1-2, the V gene TRBV5-4, with D possibly TRBD1 on 6 matching bases. The V end was cut by 0 bases, the J end by 2 bases, with 11 bases between. This CDR3 contains 15 residues. Germline values: CDR1 SGHNT, CDR2 YYREEE (reference sequence). The CDR3 spells CASSLATGMNYGYTF. In DNA form, the CDR3 reads TGTGCCAGCAGCTTGGCCACAGGGATGAACTATGGCTACACCTTC.

The V gene is TRBV5-1, the J gene TRBJ1-1; D is unresolved. The length of the CDR3 is 12 residues. Germline CDR1 is SGHRS and CDR2 is YFSETQ. V lost 4 bases and J 1 base, leaving 5 bases between the germline ends. CDR3 sequence reads: CASSTGNTEAFF. CDR3 bases: TGCGCCAGCAGCACCGGGAACACTGAAGCTTTCTTT.

V gene TRBV5-4 combines with J gene TRBJ1-6; D gene unclear. Germline V CDR1 and CDR2: SGHNT, YYREEE (reference sequence). V was pared by 4 bases and J by 7 bases, with 9 bases between. The CDR3 sequence is 13 residues long. The CDR3 sequence is CASSPVENSPLHF. The CDR3 DNA is TGTGCCAGCAGCCCGGTCGAGAATTCACCCCTCCACTTT.

This clone came up once. The V and J genes are TRBV6-2 or TRBV6-3 and TRBJ1-2; D is possibly TRBD1 (5 bases). The CDR3 extends over 13 amino acids. Trimming removed 3 bases at V and 3 bases at J, with 8 bases between. Germline-derived CDR1 and CDR2 are MNHEY and SVGEGT. The CDR3 region is CASSYGDYYGYTF. In DNA, the CDR3 is TGTGCCAGCAGTTATGGGGACTACTATGGCTACACCTTC.

The V and J genes are TRBV7-3 and TRBJ2-3; TRBD2 agrees at 13 bases. CDR1 SGHTA and CDR2 FQGTGA come from the germline V gene. This CDR3 comprises 16 residues. The V gene end was trimmed by 5 bases and the J gene end by 2 bases; junction bases not matched to a gene: 4. The CDR3 DNA sequence: TGTGCCAGCAGCCTAGGGACTAGCGGGGTCACAGATACGCAGTATTTT. This gives the protein CASSLGTSGVTDTQYF.

This chain uses TRBV5-4 with TRBJ2-3; 7 bases map to TRBD1. In germline, CDR1 is SGHNT, CDR2 YYREEE (reference sequence). Trimming removed 3 bases from V and 4 bases from J; junction bases left unmatched: 5. The length of the CDR3 is 14 residues. CDR3 region: CASSSRQGSDTQYF. CDR3 in DNA: TGTGCCAGCAGCTCGCGACAGGGTTCAGATACGCAGTATTTT.

The chain employs TRBV7-3 and TRBJ1-1, with 8 bases matching TRBD1. The germline gives CDR1 SGHTA, CDR2 FQGTGA. J gave up 0 bases and V 5 bases, and 2 bases lay outside the gene matches. The length of the CDR3 is 14 residues. CDR3 coding DNA: TGTGCCAGCAGCCGACAGGGGCTGAACACTGAAGCTTTCTTT. Residues: CASSRQGLNTEAFF.

This chain links TRBV30 with TRBJ1-2; no definite D call. V dropped 1 base and J dropped 1 base, with 10 bases sitting between them. Germline CDR1 GTSNPN, CDR2 SVGIG (reference sequence). The CDR3 is 14 amino acids. The CDR3 region has the DNA TGTGCCTGGAGTGCGGGGTTCGGTAACTATGGCTACACCTTC. As protein: CAWSAGFGNYGYTF.

The chain recombines TRBV5-1 with TRBJ2-7; 10 bases fit TRBD1. The CDR3 has 14 amino acids. Germline CDR1 reads SGHRS; CDR2 reads YFSETQ. J lost 6 bases, V lost 2 bases, and 5 bases had no gene match. The CDR3 DNA sequence: TGCGCCAGCAGCTTTGAGGGACAGGGGTCCGAGCAGTACTTC. Residues: CASSFEGQGSEQYF.

The rearrangement joins TRBV5-1 to TRBJ2-1, with a tentative D call TRBD1 (5 bases). V was shortened by 5 bases and J by 5 bases, with 20 bases between the two germline ends. Germline V gene lookup returns CDR1 SGHRS and CDR2 YFSETQ. The CDR3 has 16 residues. Here the CDR3 reads CASSFGPLDRDNEQFF. The CDR3 DNA is TGCGCCAGCAGTTTTGGGCCCCTAGACAGAGACAATGAGCAGTTCTTC.

The V and J genes are TRBV29-1 and TRBJ2-7; weak D call: TRBD2 (5 bases). V lost 5 bases and J 6 bases, leaving 17 bases between the germline ends. Germline CDR1 and CDR2: SQVTM and ANQGSEA. This CDR3 region has 13 residues. Here the CDR3 reads CSVIPEGPPEQYF. The CDR3 region has the DNA TGCAGCGTTATCCCAGAGGGTCCTCCCGAGCAGTACTTC.

This clone has more than one count but fewer than ten. The chain has TRBV15 and TRBJ1-5, with unresolved D. CDR3 size: 15 residues. V was shortened by 1 base and J by 9 bases, with 16 bases between the two germline ends. The germline V gene encodes CDR1 LNHNV and CDR2 YYDKDF (reference sequence). This CDR3 reads CATSRGRSPRGPQHF. CDR3 sequence (DNA): TGTGCCACCAGCAGAGGTCGGTCCCCGCGGGGGCCCCAGCATTTT.

This clone was detected only a few times. This chain uses TRBV4-1 with TRBJ1-2; D uncertain. The CDR3 has 12 residues. The germline CDR1 and CDR2 sequences are MGHRA and YSYEKL. V shed 0 bases and J shed 8 bases, with 7 bases lying between them. CDR3 coding DNA: TGCGCCAGCAGCCAAGATGCGGGCGGCTACACCTTC. It translates to CASSQDAGGYTF.

The chain couples TRBV14 to TRBJ1-2; TRBD1 agrees at 9 bases. J was trimmed by 8 bases and V by 4 bases; bases with no gene match: 5. The CDR3 has 13 residues. Germline V gives CDR1 SGHDN, CDR2 FVKESK. This CDR3 reads CASSLRDRDGYTF. The CDR3 DNA reads as TGTGCCAGCAGCCTCCGGGACAGGGACGGCTACACCTTC.

The rearrangement joins TRBV19 to TRBJ2-7; 7 bases are a match to TRBD1. The V gene's germline CDR1 is LNHDA and CDR2 SQIVND (reference sequence). The V gene end was trimmed by 2 bases and the J gene end by 6 bases; junction bases not matched to a gene: 13. CDR3 length: 16 residues. The CDR3 here is CASSIYRDRLPREQYF. In nucleotides, the CDR3 is TGTGCCAGTAGTATATATCGGGACAGACTGCCCCGCGAGCAGTACTTC.

The chain carries TRBV5-1 and TRBJ1-1; D possibly corresponds to TRBD1 (6 bases). The CDR3 covers 16 residues. Trimming shortened V by 3 bases and J by 2 bases, and 17 bases separated the two germline ends. CDR1 is SGHRS, CDR2 YFSETQ, per germline. The CDR3 sequence is CASSWGVGQVNTEAFF. The CDR3 nucleotides read TGCGCCAGCAGCTGGGGTGTGGGACAAGTAAACACTGAAGCTTTCTTT.

The V and J genes are TRBV7-2 and TRBJ1-1; D remains ambiguous. V lost 5 bases, J lost 2 bases, and 6 bases lay in between. The CDR3 loop spans 12 amino acids. The germline V gene has CDR1 SGHTA and CDR2 FQGNSA. The CDR3 region has the DNA TGTGCCAGCAGCACGAGTAACACTGAAGCTTTCTTT. Its translation: CASSTSNTEAFF.